These 10 T cell receptor beta chains came from one sample sequenced in a study of T cells after yellow fever vaccination. A single record per CDR3 protein comes from TCRdb applying MiXCR to the 5' RACE reads. The sample records roughly 160,000 distinct CDR3 sequences, 6% to 7.5% being singletons. The sample here was CD4+ T cells sorted from PBMCs, taken less than 6 days after the first yellow fever vaccination. These receptors originate from a man aged 18 to 30 who received the YFV17D yellow fever vaccine.

This clonotype has at least ten counts. The chain is built from TRBV20-1 and TRBJ1-5; D ambiguous. The length of the CDR3 is 15 residues. Trimming removed 5 bases from V and 0 bases from J, with 14 bases in between. CDR1 and CDR2 (germline): DFQATT, SNEGSKA (reference sequence). The CDR3 sequence: CSALDGRYSNQPQHF. CDR3 DNA sequence: TGCAGTGCTTTAGACGGTCGATATAGCAATCAGCCCCAGCATTTT.

This clonotype was seen at least ten times. This chain joins TRBV7-2 and TRBJ1-1; D unclear. Trimming pared 1 base from V and 4 bases from J, leaving 7 bases between. The CDR3 consists of 13 residues. CDR1 and CDR2 (germline): SGHTA, FQGNSA. The DNA of the CDR3 is TGTGCCAGCAGCTTAGGCCGGCTCACTGAAGCTTTCTTT. Translation gives CASSLGRLTEAFF.

This clonotype appeared many times. The J gene is TRBJ2-3, the V gene TRBV5-1; D not certain. Germline V gene data show CDR1 as SGHRS and CDR2 as YFSETQ. The CDR3 totals 14 residues. With 4 bases removed from V and 1 base from J, the gap between germline ends came to 10 bases. The CDR3 region has the DNA TGCGCCAGCAGCCCTCGACGAGGCACAGATACGCAGTATTTT. This translates into CASSPRRGTDTQYF.

The table lists this clonotype with many counts. This rearrangement joins TRBV7-2 to TRBJ1-5; D not resolved. The V gene lost 3 bases and the J gene lost 3 bases, with 6 bases spanning the gap. Germline V lookup: CDR1 SGHTA, CDR2 FQGNSA. The CDR3 loop spans 13 amino acids. CDR3 in DNA: TGTGCCAGCAGCTTTTGGTCCAATCAGCCCCAGCATTTT. Translation: CASSFWSNQPQHF.

The chain is built from TRBV20-1 and TRBJ2-7, with 10 bases that match TRBD1. V gave up 3 bases and J gave up 3 bases; unmatched junction bases: 5. The CDR3 has 14 residues. From germline, CDR1 is DFQATT and CDR2 SNEGSKA (reference sequence). For the CDR3, the DNA is TGCAGTGCTAGGTGGGACAGGGGAAACTACGAGCAGTACTTC. Its translation: CSARWDRGNYEQYF.

At least ten counts were recorded for this clonotype. The rearrangement joins TRBV9 to TRBJ1-4; 8 nucleotides align to TRBD1. V lost 4 bases, J lost 7 bases, and 9 bases stayed unmatched. Germline lookup yields CDR1 SGDLS and CDR2 YYNGEE. This CDR3 spans 15 amino acids. CDR3 sequence: CASSSQGARGEKLFF. CDR3 bases: TGTGCCAGCAGCTCCCAGGGGGCGCGAGGTGAAAAACTGTTTTTT.

This rearrangement joins TRBV28 to TRBJ2-1; 7 nucleotides line up with TRBD1. Trimming at V came to 6 bases and at J to 7 bases, leaving 18 bases not matched to a gene. CDR1 and CDR2 from the germline V gene are MDHEN and SYDVKM. The CDR3 covers 17 residues. The CDR3 region is CASRPTGAAPGNNEQFF. In nucleotides, the CDR3 is TGTGCCAGCAGGCCAACAGGGGCAGCCCCCGGCAATAATGAGCAGTTCTTC. The variable domain in full, completed from reference TRBV28 and TRBJ2-1, reads DVKVTQSSRYLVKRTGEKVFLECVQDMDHENMFWYRQDPGLGLRLIYFSYDVKMKEKGDIPEGYSVSREKKERFSLILESASTNQTSMYLCASRPTGAAPGNNEQFFGPGTRLTVL.

This chain uses TRBV7-3 with TRBJ2-1, with TRBD2 matching 8 bases. CDR3 size: 22 residues. CDR1 and CDR2 from the germline V gene are SGHTA and FQGTGA. V dropped 4 bases and J dropped 0; count of bases not matched to a gene: 23. The CDR3 DNA is TGTGCCAGCAGCTCCAGACAGGCAAGTCTAGCGGGTTCACGGGCCTCCTACAATGAGCAGTTCTTC. This codes for CASSSRQASLAGSRASYNEQFF.

This clonotype was picked up many times. The CDR3 here is CSAGYSYNEQFF. DNA for the CDR3: TGCAGCGCCGGGTACTCCTACAATGAGCAGTTCTTC. The chain links TRBV29-1 to TRBJ2-1; D gene ambiguous. CDR3 length: 12 residues. CDR1 SQVTM and CDR2 ANQGSEA come from the germline V gene. Trimming left V 7 bases short and J 0 bases short, with 7 bases between.

The gene calls are TRBV12-3 or TRBV12-4 and TRBJ2-7, with D perhaps TRBD1 or TRBD2 (5 bases each). This CDR3 contains 14 residues. Trimming shortened V by 4 bases and J by 3 bases, and 13 bases separated the two germline ends. CDR3 in DNA: TGTGCCAGCAGTTCCTACGGGACCAACTACGAGCAGTACTTC. Translation: CASSSYGTNYEQYF.